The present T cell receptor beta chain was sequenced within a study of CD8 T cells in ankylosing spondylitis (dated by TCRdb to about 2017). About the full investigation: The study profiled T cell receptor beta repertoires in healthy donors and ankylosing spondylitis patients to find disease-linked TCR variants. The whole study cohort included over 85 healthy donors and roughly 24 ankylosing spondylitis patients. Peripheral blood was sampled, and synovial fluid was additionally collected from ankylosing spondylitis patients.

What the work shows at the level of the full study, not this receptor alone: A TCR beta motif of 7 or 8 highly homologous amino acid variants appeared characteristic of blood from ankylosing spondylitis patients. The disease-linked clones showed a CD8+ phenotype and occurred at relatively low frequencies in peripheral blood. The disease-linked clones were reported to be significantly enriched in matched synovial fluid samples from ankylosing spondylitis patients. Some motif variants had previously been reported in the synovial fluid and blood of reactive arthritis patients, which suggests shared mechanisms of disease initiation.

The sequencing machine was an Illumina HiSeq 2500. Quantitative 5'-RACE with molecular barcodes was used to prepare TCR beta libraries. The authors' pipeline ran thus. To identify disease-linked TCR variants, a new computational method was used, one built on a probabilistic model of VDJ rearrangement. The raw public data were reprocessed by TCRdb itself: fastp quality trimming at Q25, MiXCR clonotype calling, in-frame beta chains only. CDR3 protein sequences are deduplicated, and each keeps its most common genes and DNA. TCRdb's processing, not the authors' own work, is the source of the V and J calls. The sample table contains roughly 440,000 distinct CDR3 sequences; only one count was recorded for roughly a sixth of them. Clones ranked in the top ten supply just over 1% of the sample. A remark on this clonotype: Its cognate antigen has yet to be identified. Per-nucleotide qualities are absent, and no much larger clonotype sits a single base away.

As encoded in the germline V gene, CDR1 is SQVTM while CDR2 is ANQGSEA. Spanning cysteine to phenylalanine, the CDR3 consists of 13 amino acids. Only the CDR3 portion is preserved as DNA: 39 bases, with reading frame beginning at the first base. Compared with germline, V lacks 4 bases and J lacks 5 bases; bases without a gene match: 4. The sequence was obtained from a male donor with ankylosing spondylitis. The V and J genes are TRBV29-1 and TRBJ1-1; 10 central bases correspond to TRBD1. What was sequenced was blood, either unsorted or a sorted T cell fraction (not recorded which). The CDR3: CSVGDRGWTEAFF. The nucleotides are TGCAGCGTTGGGGACAGGGGCTGGACTGAAGCTTTCTTT.